What follows is one T cell receptor (beta chain) and its context. Profiling relied on immunoSEQ multiplex PCR, and the TCRdb table lists in-frame clones only, not all of them. The data show 350,000 to 450,000 clones, roughly 87% seen once. This sample is drawn from a study of Ad26.COV2.S vaccination and SARS-CoV-2 variants. Turning to the study itself: Ad26.COV2.S shots went into the muscle once or twice, 56 days apart.

The treatment: over 15 received Ad26.COV2.S at low or high dose, single or two shots; roughly five received placebo; per-sample allocation not given. At day 63 after the first vaccine or placebo injection, samples were drawn. V was trimmed by 3 bases and J by 5 bases, leaving 18 bases between them. The CDR3 runs 16 residues. Germline assignment: CDR1 SGHTS and CDR2 YDEGEE. The specimen was peripheral blood, collected in a trial of Ad26.COV2.S vaccine versus placebo. This chain uses TRBV5-8 with TRBJ1-5, with D unclear. The receptor was isolated from a person between 18 and 59 years old who received the Ad26.COV2.S COVID-19 vaccine or a placebo. CDR3 coding DNA: TGTGCCAGCAGCTCTTGGTCCGGGCCGGGCTATCAGCCCCAGCATTTT. This sequence encodes CASSSWSGPGYQPQHF.